Each of the 30 T cell receptor beta chains below was sequenced from the same sample in a study of tumor-infiltrating lymphocytes in primary liver carcinoma. Total RNA amounting to 500 ng was the source from which TCR beta cDNA was made with a constant-region primer. Slightly modified ARM-PCR served as the procedure for the TCR beta libraries. These libraries came from three rounds of nested multiplex PCR. Rounds one and two of PCR, each of about 10 cycles, were primed with TRBV1-TRBV30 forward primers and a C-beta reverse primer. One entry per CDR3 protein results from TCRdb running MiXCR on the multiplex PCR reads. The data show fewer than 400,000 distinct CDR3 sequences, with over 55% seen just once and roughly 10% held by the top ten. The study extracted blood RNA from unsorted whole blood and also extracted germline DNA. Sequencing was done on a sample of peripheral blood. Receptors originate from a man aged 35 to 55 with primary liver carcinoma and hepatitis B virus infection.

This clonotype was detected a few times. V gene TRBV30 combines with J gene TRBJ2-1, with D perhaps matching TRBD1 (5 bases). The ends were cut back, 0 bases at V and 10 bases at J, with 13 bases in the middle. CDR1 GTSNPN and CDR2 SVGIG come from the germline V gene (reference sequence). CDR3 length: 13 residues. CDR3 region: CAWSVQGAREQFF. CDR3 DNA: TGTGCCTGGAGTGTACAAGGGGCGCGGGAGCAGTTCTTC.

On this clonotype itself: One end of the junction is discordant with germline, which a read error may explain. V and J are TRBV4-2 and TRBJ2-3; 10 bases are a match to TRBD2. The CDR3 length is 18 residues. Germline V CDR1 and CDR2: LGHNA, YNFKEQ. This CDR3 reads CACSHLVAGGTYTDTQYF. The CDR3 DNA is TGTGCCTGCAGCCATTTGGTAGCGGGAGGTACCTACACAGATACGCAGTATTTT.

Comment on this clonotype: Just one base apart from a much larger clone, this may be a read error. The gene calls are TRBV10-3 and TRBJ2-3; 7 positions match TRBD2. Germline assignment: CDR1 ENHRY and CDR2 SYGVKD. This CDR3 has 14 amino acids. Here the CDR3 reads CANSVGGSRDTQYF. CDR3 sequence (DNA): TGTGCCAACAGTGTGGGCGGGAGCAGAGATACGCAGTATTTT.

Notes on this clonotype: This may come from a read error, since a much larger clone is one base off. Because the CDR3 is missing its conserved closing phenylalanine or tryptophan, this is likely a read error. The J gene is TRBJ2-5, the V gene TRBV6-1, with D hard to call. The CDR3 covers 12 residues. V gave up 4 bases and J gave up 3 bases, with 6 bases separating them. Germline assignment: CDR1 MNHNS and CDR2 SASEGT. As DNA, the CDR3 is TGTGCCAGCAGTGGGATGGAAGAGACCCAGTACTAC. This sequence encodes CASSGMEETQYY.

Comment on this clonotype: A much bigger clone sits one base away, suggesting this may be a read error. J is TRBJ2-1 and V is TRBV12-3 or TRBV12-4; a possible D gene is TRBD1 (5 bases). The CDR3 is 11 residues long. The V end was cut by 8 bases, the J end by 12 bases, with 14 bases between. The CDR3 bases are TGTGCCAGCGGCATCCGACAGTGGCAGTTCTTC. Protein sequence: CASGIRQWQFF.

To note about this clonotype: A read error may account for a junction end that differs from germline. The V and J genes are TRBV6-2 or TRBV6-3 and TRBJ2-7; TRBD2 is a possible D gene (6 bases). The CDR3 runs to 16 residues. Germline V gene lookup returns CDR1 MNHEY and CDR2 SVGEGT. Here the CDR3 DNA reads TGTGTCAGCAGTTACGTCACTGGGAGGTTCCTCTACAAGCAGTACTTC. Encoded protein: CVSSYVTGRFLYKQYF.

Worth noting for this clonotype: Given the absence of the conserved phenylalanine or tryptophan at the CDR3 end, a read error is likely. In nucleotides, the CDR3 is TGTGCCAGCAGTGAGGCGGGAGTGGGGGATACGCAGTATTTA. This translates into CASSEAGVGDTQYL. This chain links TRBV6-1 with TRBJ2-3, with 7 positions matching TRBD2. After removal of 3 bases from V and 6 bases from J, the junction contained 6 bases not matched to a gene. The CDR3 length is 14 residues. Germline V lookup: CDR1 MNHNS, CDR2 SASEGT.

To note about this clonotype: This CDR3 is missing its conserved last phenylalanine or tryptophan, likely due to a read error. This sequence joins TRBV12-5 and TRBJ1-5, with D perhaps TRBD1 (6 bases). This CDR3 is built from 17 residues. Germline V lookup: CDR1 LGHNT, CDR2 FRNRAP. Trimming removed 9 bases at V and 0 bases at J, with 21 bases between. The CDR3 protein is CASVLRGDKFSNQPQHC. CDR3 in DNA: TGTGCTAGCGTCTTGAGGGGGGACAAGTTTAGCAATCAGCCCCAGCATTGT.

The CDR3 nucleotides read TGTGCCTGGAATCAAACCCCATCTGCCTTCGGAAACACCATATATTTT. Translating it yields CAWNQTPSAFGNTIYF. The chain is built from TRBV30 and TRBJ1-3; no clear D gene. The germline V and J ends were trimmed by 4 bases and 4 bases, with 20 bases remaining between them. CDR3 length: 16 amino acids. CDR1 is GTSNPN, CDR2 SVGIG, per germline (reference sequence).

This clonotype was detected once. A much larger clone lies a single base off, so this may be a read error. The chain employs TRBV6-1 and TRBJ2-2; D is possibly TRBD2 (7 bases). The length of the CDR3 is 16 residues. Germline CDR1 is MNHNS and CDR2 is SASEGT. CDR3 sequence: CATYQSRGGNTRELFF. CDR3 in DNA: TGTGCCACCTACCAAAGTAGGGGGGGCAACACCAGGGAGCTGTTTTTT.

As regards this clonotype: One junction end disagrees with the germline gene, perhaps due to a read error. The V call is TRBV6-1, the J call TRBJ2-1, with 8 bases fitting TRBD2. The CDR3 spans 16 residues. Germline V gene data show CDR1 as MNHNS and CDR2 as SASEGT. As DNA, the CDR3 is TGTGCCAGCAGCCTAAGTACTAGCGGAACCTACGATGAGCAGTTCTTC. This codes for CASSLSTSGTYDEQFF.

This clonotype has just a few counts. A much more abundant neighbour one base away suggests this may be a read error. This rearrangement joins TRBV6-6 to TRBJ2-7; D might be TRBD2 (5 bases). The germline CDR1 and CDR2 sequences are MNHNY and SVGAGI (reference sequence). With 2 bases removed from V and 2 bases from J, the gap between germline ends came to 13 bases. This CDR3 region has 15 residues. The CDR3 reads CASSYGETGTYEQYF. The CDR3 nucleotides read TGTGCCAGCAGTTACGGGGAGACTGGTACCTACGAGCAGTACTTC.

This clonotype was recorded many times. The chain uses TRBV28 and TRBJ1-5, with D possibly being TRBD1 (5 bases). The CDR3 is 17 residues long. Trimming pared 3 bases from V and 0 bases from J, leaving 15 bases between. The V gene's germline CDR1 is MDHEN and CDR2 SYDVKM. The CDR3, as DNA: TGTGCCAGCAGTTTGGGGACCGATCCATATAGCAATCAGCCCCAGCATTTT. Translated: CASSLGTDPYSNQPQHF.

The chain's CDR3 is CASSMRISGGSYNEQFF. CDR3 coding DNA: TGCGCCAGCAGCATGAGGATCAGCGGGGGTTCCTACAATGAGCAGTTCTTC. The V gene is TRBV5-1, the J gene TRBJ2-1; 8 bases are a match to TRBD2. There are 17 residues in the CDR3. Germline V gene sequence: CDR1 SGHRS, CDR2 YFSETQ. V trimming: 4 bases; J trimming: 1 base; junction bases outside the gene matches: 10.

A word on this clonotype: The junction departs from the called germline gene at one end, perhaps through a read error. The chain combines TRBV18 with TRBJ1-5; D is perhaps TRBD1 (5 bases). The CDR3 is 15 amino acids. CDR1 KGHSH and CDR2 LQKENI come from the germline V gene. CDR3 sequence: CASSPGTAGNQPQHF. The CDR3 DNA sequence: TGTGCCAGTTCACCAGGGACGGCTGGGAATCAGCCCCAGCATTTT.

This clonotype appeared once. J is TRBJ2-5 and V is TRBV6-5; TRBD1 matches at 7 bases. The CDR3 sequence is 15 residues long. CDR1 is MNHEY and CDR2 is SVGAGI in the germline V gene. The V and J ends lost 4 bases and 9 bases, in that order; junction bases with no gene match: 14. The CDR3 DNA follows: TGTGCCAGCAGTTTCTGGACAGGAGCCTCGGAGGCCCAGTACTTC. The encoded protein is CASSFWTGASEAQYF.

As concerns this clonotype: A clone one base away is much larger, so this may be a read error. The CDR3 carries no conserved terminal phenylalanine or tryptophan, so it likely arises from a read error. The CDR3 DNA follows: TGCAGCGTTCACCTCCGGGACAGGGTCGGGAACACCGGGGAGCTGTTTTTG. Its translation: CSVHLRDRVGNTGELFL. The chain recombines TRBV29-1 with TRBJ2-2, with 9 positions matching TRBD1. The CDR3 has 17 amino acids. The germline gives CDR1 SQVTM, CDR2 ANQGSEA. V gave up 5 bases and J gave up 1 base; unmatched junction bases: 11.

This clonotype was found a few times. A read error may explain this, as a much larger clone is one base away. The chain is built from TRBV6-5 and TRBJ2-3, with 11 bases that match TRBD2. Germline assignment: CDR1 MNHEY and CDR2 SVGAGI. This CDR3 is 14 amino acids long. CDR3 coding DNA: TGTGCCAGTTCAGGGACTAGCGGCACAGATATGCAGTATTTT. It translates to CASSGTSGTDMQYF.

The gene calls are TRBV29-1 and TRBJ1-1; D is unclear. CDR1 and CDR2 from the germline V gene are SQVTM and ANQGSEA. The germline V and J ends were trimmed by 4 bases and 0 bases, with 15 bases remaining between them. The CDR3 has 15 residues. The chain's CDR3 is CSVGSWWGVNTEAFF. The CDR3 region has the DNA TGCAGCGTTGGATCCTGGTGGGGAGTGAACACTGAAGCTTTCTTT.

The chain employs TRBV28 and TRBJ2-1; 7 bases align to TRBD1. Unmatched junction bases numbered 8, after V lost 6 bases and J lost 3 bases. Germline V lookup: CDR1 MDHEN, CDR2 SYDVKM. The CDR3 is made up of 15 amino acids. CDR3: CASSPRGGLYNEQFF. CDR3 bases: TGTGCCAGCAGCCCCAGAGGGGGCCTCTACAATGAGCAGTTCTTC.

Remarks on this clonotype: A junction boundary mismatches the germline segment, possibly from a read error. V is TRBV14 and J is TRBJ2-1, with D perhaps assigned TRBD1 or TRBD2 (5 bases each). The CDR3 has 16 residues. From germline, CDR1 is SGHDN and CDR2 FVKESK. DNA for the CDR3: TGTGCCAGCAACCAAGATGCAGGGTACGGGAATAATGAGCAGTTCTTC. Protein sequence: CASNQDAGYGNNEQFF. Combining the CDR3 with reference TRBV14 and TRBJ2-1 gives the whole variable domain EAGVTQFPSHSVIEKGQTVTLRCDPISGHDNLYWYRRVMGKEIKFLLHFVKESKQDESGMPNNRFLAERTGGTYSTLKVQPAELEDSGVYFCASNQDAGYGNNEQFFGPGTRLTVL.

The chain combines TRBV5-4 with TRBJ2-3; TRBD2 is a possible D gene (5 bases). V lost 6 bases, J lost 6 bases, and 17 bases lay in between. CDR1 and CDR2 (germline): SGHNT, YYREEE (reference sequence). The CDR3 spans 14 residues. DNA of the CDR3: TGTGCCAGCAACTCACGGACCGGCGGGGATACGCAGTATTTT. It specifies CASNSRTGGDTQYF.

The CDR3 loop is CASSQDQGLQETLYF. The CDR3 DNA follows: TGCGCCAGCAGCCAAGATCAGGGACTTCAAGAGACCCTATACTTC. The chain employs TRBV4-3 and TRBJ2-5, with D perhaps matching TRBD2 (6 bases). The germline gives CDR1 LGHNA, CDR2 YSLEER. CDR3 length equals 15 residues. V was shortened by 0 bases and J by 14 bases, with 22 bases between the two germline ends.

The rearrangement uses TRBV29-1 and TRBJ2-3, with 7 positions matching TRBD2. The CDR3 covers 18 residues. Germline loops: CDR1 SQVTM, CDR2 ANQGSEA. After removal of 6 bases from V and 3 bases from J, the junction contained 21 bases not matched to a gene. The CDR3 protein is CSVWSQGRASFVTDTQYF. The CDR3, as DNA: TGCAGCGTGTGGTCTCAAGGGAGGGCCTCCTTCGTGACAGATACGCAGTATTTT.

With respect to this clonotype: Its ends do not fully match the called genes, so a read error is possible. The gene calls are TRBV14 and TRBJ1-4, with a weak D call TRBD1 (5 bases). CDR1 and CDR2 (germline): SGHDN, FVKESK. The CDR3 has 16 residues. The CDR3 DNA follows: TGTGCCAACAGCCCGATGACGGGACTCGCTAATGAAAAACTGTTTTTT. Protein product: CANSPMTGLANEKLFF.

The V gene is TRBV12-3 or TRBV12-4, the J gene TRBJ2-7; TRBD1 agrees at 11 bases. This CDR3 region has 17 residues. V shed 3 bases, J shed 13 bases, and the junction held 20 bases outside the gene matches. The CDR3 here is CASSFGGLRDRGTTYYF. CDR3 sequence (DNA): TGTGCCAGCAGTTTCGGTGGGTTGAGGGACAGGGGGACGACTTACTACTTC.

Comment on this clonotype: A single base separates this from a much larger clone, so it may be a read error. The chain employs TRBV6-6 and TRBJ2-2; D is uncertain. Germline V gene data show CDR1 as MNHNY and CDR2 as SVGAGI (reference sequence). Trimming pared 6 bases from V and 1 base from J, leaving 9 bases between. CDR3 size: 14 residues. CDR3 sequence: CASSWQENTGELFF. The CDR3 region has the DNA TGTGCCAGCAGCTGGCAGGAGAACACCGGGGAGCTGTTTTTT.

Concerning this clonotype itself: Lacking the conserved final phenylalanine or tryptophan, this CDR3 likely reflects a read error. The V and J genes are TRBV4-2 and TRBJ2-2, with 7 bases matching TRBD2. CDR3 length equals 15 residues. Germline-derived CDR1 and CDR2 are LGHNA and YNFKEQ. Here the CDR3 reads CVSSQSSGNTGELFL. The DNA for the CDR3 is TGTGTCAGCAGCCAATCTAGCGGGAACACCGGGGAGCTGTTTCTT.

Worth noting for this clonotype: A junction end diverges from the germline sequence, so it may reflect a read error. The chain combines TRBV4-2 with TRBJ1-2; D is undetermined. The CDR3 totals 14 residues. The germline V gene has CDR1 LGHNA and CDR2 YNFKEQ. The CDR3 nucleotides are TGTGTCAGCTGCCAAGATCGTTGGGCGCGGGGCTACACCTTC. It yields the protein CVSCQDRWARGYTF.

The rearrangement links TRBV5-4 to TRBJ2-2; 8 bases agree with TRBD1. The CDR3 loop spans 15 amino acids. Germline V gene data show CDR1 as SGHNT and CDR2 as YYREEE (reference sequence). Losses at the gene ends were 2 bases for V and 17 bases for J; bases not matched to a gene: 17. CDR3 region: CASSFQGAGTGVPFF. DNA for the CDR3: TGTGCCAGCAGCTTCCAGGGGGCGGGCACCGGGGTGCCATTTTTT.